One T cell receptor beta chain is described in this entry. The antigen is undetermined. This record comes from a study of OX40 agonist ivuxolimab in advanced cancers. Study results and limitations: Undetermined was the antigen specificity of the expanded peripheral T cells. Also showing low normalized T-cell clonal expansion were some of the nonresponders.

CDR3 size: 13 residues. Trimming cost V 11 bases and J 2 bases; bases outside gene matches: 5. Germline-derived CDR1 and CDR2 are LNHDA and SQIVND (reference sequence). Sequencing was performed with immunoSEQ multiplex PCR; in TCRdb, only in-frame clones are kept and a portion is missing. The data show approximately 100,000 clones, with about 90% seen just once and roughly 0.77% held by the top ten. The rearrangement uses TRBV19 and TRBJ1-3; 8 bases are shared with TRBD1. The receptor was isolated from an adult with an advanced solid tumor such as melanoma, head and neck, liver or kidney cancer. The sample consisted of CD4+ or CD8+ T cells sorted from blood, taken in a trial of the OX40 agonist ivuxolimab. The CDR3, as DNA: TGTGCCGGGGGACAGGCGCCTGGAAACACCATATATTTT. It yields the protein CAGGQAPGNTIYF.